A single sample is the source of the 21 T cell receptor beta chains below, sequenced in a study of blood T cell repertoires in COVID-19. Repertoires were generated with immunoSEQ multiplex PCR, while TCRdb's copy carries only in-frame clones and drops some. In the table there are roughly 120,000 clones, about nine tenths of which are singletons. Sample: peripheral blood. These TCRs come from a man aged 55-75 years with COVID-19, enrolled during active disease.

The chain combines TRBV7-3 with TRBJ2-3, with 8 bases matching TRBD2. With 3 bases clipped from V and 6 bases from J, the junction kept 11 bases outside the gene matches. Germline V gene sequence: CDR1 SGHTA, CDR2 FQGTGA. CDR3 length: 16 residues. The DNA of the CDR3 is TGTGCCAGCAGCTTTTCCGGGACTAGATCGGTCGATACGCAGTATTTT. Protein product: CASSFSGTRSVDTQYF.

This rearrangement joins TRBV5-1 to TRBJ2-7; 9 positions agree with TRBD1. The CDR3 totals 15 residues. Germline CDR1 reads SGHRS; CDR2 reads YFSETQ. V was pared by 8 bases and J by 2 bases, with 11 bases of the junction left unmatched. The DNA for the CDR3 is TGCGCCAGAAAAGAAACAGGGGGCGAGGCCTACGAGCAGTACTTC. It codes for CARKETGGEAYEQYF. The whole variable domain, filled in from reference TRBV5-1 and TRBJ2-7, reads KAGVTQTPRYLIKTRGQQVTLSCSPISGHRSVSWYQQTPGQGLQFLFEYFSETQRNKGNFPGRFSGRQFSNSRSEMNVSTLELGDSALYLCARKETGGEAYEQYFGPGTRLTVT.

V usage is TRBV5-4 and J usage is TRBJ2-2; 7 bases fit TRBD2. This CDR3 is built from 16 residues. The V gene's germline CDR1 is SGHNT and CDR2 YYREEE (reference sequence). V lost 4 bases to trimming and J lost 5 bases; unmatched junction nucleotides: 11. Here the CDR3 reads CASSPSGGSWTGELFF. CDR3 nucleotides: TGTGCCAGCAGCCCCTCCGGCGGGAGCTGGACCGGGGAGCTGTTTTTT.

The chain is built from TRBV28 and TRBJ1-5; maybe TRBD1 (5 bases). Trimming pared 3 bases from V and 6 bases from J, leaving 9 bases between. The CDR3 covers 13 residues. Germline V gives CDR1 MDHEN, CDR2 SYDVKM. The CDR3 sequence is CASSLPQVQPQHF. In DNA, the CDR3 is TGTGCCAGCAGTTTGCCACAGGTTCAGCCCCAGCATTTT.

The chain links TRBV19 to TRBJ1-5; possible D gene TRBD1, 5 bases. The CDR3 is made up of 14 amino acids. Per the germline V gene, CDR1 is LNHDA and CDR2 is SQIVND (reference sequence). V dropped 3 bases and J dropped 0 bases, with 6 bases sitting between them. The CDR3 region has the DNA TGTGCCAGTAGTATCAGGGTTAGCAATCAGCCCCAGCATTTT. Encoded protein: CASSIRVSNQPQHF. Full variable domain (remainder filled in from reference TRBV19 and TRBJ1-5): DGGITQSPKYLFRKEGQNVTLSCEQNLNHDAMYWYRQDPGQGLRLIYYSQIVNDFQKGDIAEGYSVSREKKESFPLTVTSAQKNPTAFYLCASSIRVSNQPQHFGDGTRLSIL.

The V and J genes are TRBV7-2 and TRBJ2-1, with TRBD2 matching 11 bases. Germline V lookup: CDR1 SGHTA, CDR2 FQGNSA. Trimming cost V 4 bases and J 6 bases; bases outside gene matches: 11. This CDR3 is 17 amino acids long. In DNA, the CDR3 is TGTGCCAGCAGCTATAAACTAGCGGGAGCAATCGGCAATGAGCAGTTCTTC. Translating gives CASSYKLAGAIGNEQFF.

This clone was recorded once. DNA of the CDR3: TGCAGCGTTGGGACAGCCTACGAGCAGTACTTC. Translating it yields CSVGTAYEQYF. This sequence joins TRBV29-1 and TRBJ2-7, with a tentative D call TRBD1 (6 bases). The V end lost 4 bases, the J end lost 2 bases, and 6 bases lay between the germline ends. This CDR3 region has 11 residues. CDR1 and CDR2 from the germline V gene are SQVTM and ANQGSEA.

This clone came up once. This rearrangement joins TRBV9 to TRBJ2-2; D might be TRBD1 (6 bases). Trimming pared 2 bases from V and 2 bases from J, leaving 13 bases between. The CDR3 spans 16 residues. Germline values: CDR1 SGDLS, CDR2 YYNGEE. CDR3 coding DNA: TGTGCCAGCAGCGTCCTCGGCAGGGGCAACACCGGGGAGCTGTTTTTT. Amino acids: CASSVLGRGNTGELFF.

The CDR3 coding sequence is TGTGCCAGCAACTTAGCGGGAGGGAGCTCCTACGAGCAGTACTTC. Translating it yields CASNLAGGSSYEQYF. The V gene is TRBV3-1 (or the pseudogene TRBV3-2), the J gene TRBJ2-7; 11 positions agree with TRBD2. Germline CDR1 reads LGHDT; CDR2 reads YNNKEL (reference sequence). The ends lost 7 bases at V and 0 bases at J; junction bases unmatched: 5. There are 15 residues in the CDR3.

The chain is built from TRBV12-3 or TRBV12-4 and TRBJ1-2; 11 bases line up with TRBD1. Losses at the gene ends were 5 bases for V and 8 bases for J; bases not matched to a gene: 4. The CDR3 runs 13 residues. CDR3 in amino acids: CASSLGTGGGYTF. CDR3 DNA sequence: TGTGCCAGCAGTCTAGGGACAGGGGGAGGCTACACCTTC.

The J gene is TRBJ1-5, the V gene TRBV9, with D possibly matching TRBD1 (6 bases). Deletions cut 4 bases from V and 1 base from J, with 12 bases between. Germline assignment: CDR1 SGDLS and CDR2 YYNGEE. The CDR3 contains 15 residues. The CDR3 protein is CASSRWGGSNQPQHF. The CDR3, as DNA: TGTGCCAGCAGCCGGTGGGGGGGCAGCAATCAGCCCCAGCATTTT.

This sequence joins TRBV10-2 and TRBJ1-4; D perhaps matches TRBD1 (5 bases). This CDR3 is built from 14 residues. V dropped 4 bases and J dropped 8 bases, with 14 bases sitting between them. CDR1 and CDR2 from the germline V gene are WSHSY and SAAADI. The CDR3 DNA reads TGCGCCAGCAGTGGTGTGGGGCTATTAGAAAAACTGTTTTTT. Translation: CASSGVGLLEKLFF.

In this sample, this clone turned up once. The rearrangement links TRBV5-1 to TRBJ1-2, with D uncertain. Germline V gene sequence: CDR1 SGHRS, CDR2 YFSETQ. V shed 0 bases and J shed 3 bases, with 9 bases lying between them. This CDR3 region has 14 residues. CDR3 loop: CASSLALGDYGYTF. The CDR3 DNA reads as TGCGCCAGCAGCTTGGCCCTGGGAGACTATGGCTACACCTTC.

The sample holds a few counts of this clone. The CDR3 here is CASSERREPYNEQFF. For the CDR3, the DNA is TGTGCCAGCAGTGAAAGGCGGGAGCCCTACAATGAGCAGTTCTTC. J is TRBJ2-1 and V is TRBV25-1; 7 bases are shared with TRBD2. The germline CDR1 and CDR2 sequences are MGHDK and SYGVNS. The V segment lost 2 bases and the J segment 2 bases; nucleotides outside the gene matches: 3. The CDR3 has 15 amino acids.

The genes are TRBV12-5 and TRBJ1-3; a weak D match, TRBD1 (5 bases). The CDR3 loop spans 15 amino acids. Germline V gene lookup returns CDR1 LGHNT and CDR2 FRNRAP. The ends were cut back, 1 base at V and 2 bases at J, with 9 bases in the middle. CDR3 loop: CASGLDRSTGNTIYF. The CDR3 DNA reads TGTGCTAGTGGTTTGGACAGGTCGACTGGAAACACCATATATTTT.

Relative to its sample, this clone is medium-sized (0.01 to 0.1%). The rearrangement joins TRBV6-2 or TRBV6-3 to TRBJ2-2, with D hard to call. The CDR3 runs to 14 residues. Trimming removed 4 bases from V and 1 base from J, with 7 bases in between. The germline V gene has CDR1 MNHEY and CDR2 SVGEGT. The CDR3: CASSSGKNTGELFF. DNA for the CDR3: TGTGCCAGCAGTTCAGGCAAGAACACCGGGGAGCTGTTTTTT.

This chain uses TRBV18 with TRBJ1-5; D is perhaps TRBD1 (5 bases). The CDR3 totals 15 residues. Germline-derived CDR1 and CDR2 are KGHSH and LQKENI. Trimming took off 3 bases at V and 7 bases at J, with 16 bases between the two ends. The CDR3 nucleotides are TGTGCCAGCTCACCCGGGACTCCCAAGGGGCAGCCCCAGCATTTT. Protein product: CASSPGTPKGQPQHF.

This sequence joins TRBV7-2 and TRBJ1-2; unclear D gene. There are 14 residues in the CDR3. From germline, CDR1 is SGHTA and CDR2 FQGNSA. Between the trimmed V and J ends, which lost 6 bases and 1 base, there was a span of 12 bases. The CDR3 protein is CASSPERLNYGYTF. The CDR3 DNA reads as TGTGCCAGCAGTCCAGAGCGCCTTAACTATGGCTACACCTTC.

The gene calls are TRBV6-6 and TRBJ2-3; TRBD2 matches at 11 bases. The V and J ends lost 5 bases and 2 bases, in that order; junction bases with no gene match: 6. Germline assignment: CDR1 MNHNY and CDR2 SVGAGI (reference sequence). The CDR3 totals 16 residues. The CDR3 DNA reads as TGTGCCAGCAGTCACGGGACTAGCGGAGACACAGATACGCAGTATTTT. It yields the protein CASSHGTSGDTDTQYF.

This clone was detected only once. V gene TRBV13 combines with J gene TRBJ2-1; 7 bases fit TRBD2. Germline values: CDR1 PRHDT, CDR2 FYEKMQ (reference sequence). CDR3 length: 15 residues. V lost 3 bases, J lost 4 bases, and 6 bases stayed unmatched. CDR3 nucleotide sequence: TGTGCCAGCAGCTTGGGGACTACCTCTTACAATGAGCAGTTCTTC. Its protein product is CASSLGTTSYNEQFF. Supplemented by reference TRBV13 and TRBJ2-1, the full variable domain reads AAGVIQSPRHLIKEKRETATLKCYPIPRHDTVYWYQQGPGQDPQFLISFYEKMQSDKGSIPDRFSAQQFSDYHSELNMSSLELGDSALYFCASSLGTTSYNEQFFGPGTRLTVL.

V and J are TRBV19 and TRBJ1-1; TRBD1 might be the D (5 bases). Between the trimmed V and J ends, which lost 3 bases and 1 base, there was a span of 6 bases. Germline V gene data show CDR1 as LNHDA and CDR2 as SQIVND (reference sequence). The CDR3 consists of 13 residues. CDR3 nucleotides: TGTGCCAGTAGTATTGGGGCGAACACTGAAGCTTTCTTT. This encodes CASSIGANTEAFF.